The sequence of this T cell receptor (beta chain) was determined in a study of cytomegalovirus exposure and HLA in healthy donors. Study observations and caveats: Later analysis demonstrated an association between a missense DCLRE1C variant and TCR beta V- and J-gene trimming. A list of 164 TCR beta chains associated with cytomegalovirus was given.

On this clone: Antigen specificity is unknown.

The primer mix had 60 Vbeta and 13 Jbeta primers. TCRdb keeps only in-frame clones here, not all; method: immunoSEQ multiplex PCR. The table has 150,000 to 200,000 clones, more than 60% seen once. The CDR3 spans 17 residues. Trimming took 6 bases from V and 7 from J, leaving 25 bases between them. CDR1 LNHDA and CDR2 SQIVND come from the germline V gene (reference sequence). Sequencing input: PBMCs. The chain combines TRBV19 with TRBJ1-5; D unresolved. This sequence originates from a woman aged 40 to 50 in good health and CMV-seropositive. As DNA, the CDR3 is TGTGCCAGTAGATCCCCAATAGGTATGGGTGGAGGCCAGCCCCAGCATTTT. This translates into CASRSPIGMGGGQPQHF.